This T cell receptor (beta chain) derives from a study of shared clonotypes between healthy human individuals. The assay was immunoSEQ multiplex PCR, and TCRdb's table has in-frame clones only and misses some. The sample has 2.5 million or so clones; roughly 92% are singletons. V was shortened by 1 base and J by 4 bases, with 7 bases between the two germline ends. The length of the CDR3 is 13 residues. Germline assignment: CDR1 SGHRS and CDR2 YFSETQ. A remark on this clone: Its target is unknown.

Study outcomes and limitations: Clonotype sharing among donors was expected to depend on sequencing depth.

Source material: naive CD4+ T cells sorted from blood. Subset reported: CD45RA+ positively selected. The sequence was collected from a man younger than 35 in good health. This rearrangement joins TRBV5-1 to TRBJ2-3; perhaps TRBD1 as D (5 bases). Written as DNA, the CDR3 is TGCGCCAGCAGCTTGCCAGGGTCAGATACGCAGTATTTT. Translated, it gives CASSLPGSDTQYF. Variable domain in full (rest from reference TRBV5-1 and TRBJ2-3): KAGVTQTPRYLIKTRGQQVTLSCSPISGHRSVSWYQQTPGQGLQFLFEYFSETQRNKGNFPGRFSGRQFSNSRSEMNVSTLELGDSALYLCASSLPGSDTQYFGPGTRLTVL.